A single sample gave rise to the 14 T cell receptor beta chains below, sequenced in a study of cytomegalovirus exposure and HLA in healthy donors. With 60 Vbeta and 13 Jbeta primers, the PCR was carried out. Clones were read by immunoSEQ multiplex PCR, and TCRdb kept only the in-frame ones, dropping some. The sample shows about 130,000 clones, around 72% of them seen only once. The sample consisted of PBMCs. All receptors derive from a man aged 30 to 39 in good health and CMV-seronegative.

This clone appeared a few times. V usage is TRBV6-5 and J usage is TRBJ1-3; no firm D call. Germline V CDR1 and CDR2: MNHEY, SVGAGI. The ends were cut back, 6 bases at V and 0 bases at J, with 12 bases in the middle. The CDR3 has 15 amino acids. CDR3 DNA sequence: TGTGCCAGCAGCAGCGCTTCTAACTCTGGAAACACCATATATTTT. The encoded protein is CASSSASNSGNTIYF.

There are a few counts of this clone. This rearrangement joins TRBV7-3 to TRBJ2-3; TRBD2 matches 12 bases. J gave up 7 bases and V 1 base, and 6 bases lay outside the gene matches. Germline V gives CDR1 SGHTA, CDR2 FQGTGA. The CDR3 spans 16 residues. The CDR3 coding sequence is TGTGCCAGCAGCTTAAAGCTAGCGGGGGGGGCACATACGCAGTATTTT. Its protein product is CASSLKLAGGAHTQYF.

This chain uses TRBV4-1 with TRBJ2-7; TRBD2 matches at 7 bases. This CDR3 has 13 amino acids. Per germline, CDR1 MGHRA and CDR2 YSYEKL. With V trimmed by 3 bases and J by 4 bases, 3 bases remained unmatched. The CDR3 spells CASSHKGGYEQYF. The CDR3 DNA follows: TGCGCCAGCAGCCACAAGGGAGGGTACGAGCAGTACTTC.

CDR3 coding DNA: TGTGCCAGCTCACTGGACAGCTCCTACGAGCAGTACTTC. Translation: CASSLDSSYEQYF. The rearrangement joins TRBV18 to TRBJ2-7, with D possibly TRBD1 on 6 matching bases. The CDR3 covers 13 residues. Trimming cost V 4 bases and J 0 bases, with 7 bases left between them. The V gene's germline CDR1 is KGHSH and CDR2 LQKENI.

The CDR3 reads CASSGGLAVNTGELFF. In nucleotides, the CDR3 is TGTGCCAGCAGCGGGGGACTAGCGGTGAACACCGGGGAGCTGTTTTTT. The chain employs TRBV5-4 and TRBJ2-2; TRBD2 agrees at 11 bases. V shed 4 bases, J shed 1 base, and the junction held 3 bases outside the gene matches. CDR3 size: 16 residues. Germline V gene data show CDR1 as SGHNT and CDR2 as YYREEE (reference sequence).

Regarding this clone: In the same sample, other DNA sequences code for this CDR3. This chain joins TRBV2 and TRBJ1-2, with D perhaps matching TRBD1 (5 bases). This CDR3 contains 13 residues. CDR1 is SNHLY, CDR2 FYNNEI, per germline. The ends were cut back, 6 bases at V and 1 base at J, with 9 bases in the middle. The chain's CDR3 is CASSPDSNYGYTF. The CDR3 bases are TGTGCCAGCAGCCCCGACAGTAACTATGGCTACACCTTC.

The gene calls are TRBV5-6 and TRBJ2-7, with TRBD1 matching 7 bases. CDR1 SGHDT and CDR2 YYEEEE come from the germline V gene. This CDR3 has 17 residues. The trim removed 0 bases at V and 0 bases at J, leaving 9 bases unmatched. The CDR3 loop is CASSLAYGTESSYEQYF. CDR3 bases: TGTGCCAGCAGCTTGGCTTACGGGACAGAGAGCTCCTACGAGCAGTACTTC. Combining the CDR3 with reference TRBV5-6 and TRBJ2-7 gives the whole variable domain DAGVTQSPTHLIKTRGQQVTLRCSPKSGHDTVSWYQQALGQGPQFIFQYYEEEERQRGNFPDRFSGHQFPNYSSELNVNALLLGDSALYLCASSLAYGTESSYEQYFGPGTRLTVT.

This sequence joins TRBV4-3 and TRBJ2-2; a weak D match, TRBD1 (5 bases). CDR3 length equals 15 residues. From germline, CDR1 is LGHNA and CDR2 YSLEER. V shed 0 bases and J shed 5 bases, with 10 bases lying between them. As DNA, the CDR3 is TGCGCCAGCAGCCAAGATGACAGACGGACCGGGGAGCTGTTTTTT. Amino acids: CASSQDDRRTGELFF.

This chain connects TRBV5-1 to TRBJ2-7; weak D call: TRBD1 (6 bases). This CDR3 has 14 residues. Trimming took 5 bases from V and 0 from J, leaving 12 bases between them. CDR1 and CDR2 from the germline V gene are SGHRS and YFSETQ. CDR3 DNA sequence: TGCGCCAGCAGACGGACAGCACTCTCCTACGAGCAGTACTTC. This translates into CASRRTALSYEQYF.

The chain carries TRBV6-6 and TRBJ2-5; TRBD2 might be the D (6 bases). Trimming took off 7 bases at V and 4 bases at J, with 22 bases between the two ends. Germline V CDR1 and CDR2: MNHNY, SVGAGI (reference sequence). The CDR3 loop spans 16 amino acids. CDR3 region: CASNKGGAEGRETQYF. Written as DNA, the CDR3 is TGTGCCAGCAACAAAGGAGGGGCGGAAGGCCGAGAGACCCAGTACTTC.

The V and J genes are TRBV18 and TRBJ1-3, with 8 bases aligning to TRBD1. The germline CDR1 and CDR2 sequences are KGHSH and LQKENI. The V segment lost 3 bases and the J segment 0 bases; nucleotides outside the gene matches: 13. This CDR3 has 19 residues. The CDR3 DNA reads TGTGCCAGCTCACCGACGCCGGACAGGGTTTGGAGCTCTGGAAACACCATATATTTT. It codes for CASSPTPDRVWSSGNTIYF.

This clone turned up a few times. The rearrangement joins TRBV4-3 to TRBJ1-2; possibly TRBD1 for D (6 bases). This CDR3 spans 14 amino acids. Trimming removed 4 bases from V and 3 bases from J, with 12 bases in between. Germline V gives CDR1 LGHNA, CDR2 YSLEER. The CDR3 spells CASSPSKGDYGYTF. Written as DNA, the CDR3 is TGCGCCAGCAGCCCCTCGAAGGGGGACTATGGCTACACCTTC.

V gene TRBV7-2 combines with J gene TRBJ2-7; 9 positions match TRBD2. Germline CDR1 and CDR2: SGHTA and FQGNSA. With 5 bases clipped from V and 3 bases from J, the junction kept 11 bases outside the gene matches. The CDR3 has 16 residues. The CDR3 is CASSPRGVAGVYEQYF. The CDR3 nucleotides are TGTGCCAGCAGCCCACGGGGAGTAGCGGGGGTCTACGAGCAGTACTTC.

This clone was picked up one time. The chain uses TRBV28 and TRBJ1-1; D not resolved. CDR1 is MDHEN and CDR2 is SYDVKM in the germline V gene. This CDR3 has 10 residues. The germline V and J ends were trimmed by 6 bases and 5 bases, with 4 bases remaining between them. CDR3 amino acids: CASRRTEAFF. CDR3 DNA: TGTGCCAGCAGGAGAACTGAAGCTTTCTTT.